This entry features one T cell receptor beta chain sequence. The CDR3 totals 16 residues. Looked up from germline, CDR1 is SGHVS and CDR2 is FQNEAQ. The V end was cut by 0 bases, the J end by 6 bases, with 14 bases between. TCRdb re-analysed the 5' RACE reads in MiXCR, keeping a single row per CDR3 protein. Among roughly 110,000 distinct CDR3 sequences listed, roughly 20% were seen once. The entry originates in a study of T-cell memory formation after mild COVID-19. The sequencing input was PBMCs or a T cell subset sorted from them (not recorded which). The V call is TRBV7-8, the J call TRBJ2-2, with a tentative D call TRBD2 (6 bases). The clonotype originates from a man aged 18 to 30 who had mild COVID-19 (a few samples of this study predate the infection). Cell type and time point are not known. Here the CDR3 DNA reads TGTGCCAGCAGCTTAGCCTGGGAGGTACTAGCCGGGGAGCTGTTTTTT. Its protein is CASSLAWEVLAGELFF.